The clone carrying this TCR beta chain was counted between two and nine times. Germline lookup yields CDR1 SQVTM and CDR2 ANQGSEA. Trimming removed 7 bases from V and 3 bases from J; junction bases left unmatched: 5. CDR3 size: 12 residues. This record belongs to a study of T-cell memory formation after mild COVID-19. Sample barcodes and UMIs were carried by the TCR alpha and TCR beta cDNA libraries that 5'RACE generated with constant-segment primers. In TCRdb, the 5' RACE reads were re-called with MiXCR into one record per CDR3 protein. The sample shows approximately 480,000 distinct CDR3 sequences, 15% to 20% of them seen only once.

The V call is TRBV29-1, the J call TRBJ1-2; 7 nucleotides agree with TRBD1. The receptor was isolated from an adult woman who had mild COVID-19 (a few samples of this study predate the infection). Cell type and time point are not known. The sequencing input was PBMCs or a T cell subset sorted from them (not recorded which). In DNA, the CDR3 is TGCAGCGCCAGGACAGGAGACTATGGCTACACCTTC. Protein product: CSARTGDYGYTF.